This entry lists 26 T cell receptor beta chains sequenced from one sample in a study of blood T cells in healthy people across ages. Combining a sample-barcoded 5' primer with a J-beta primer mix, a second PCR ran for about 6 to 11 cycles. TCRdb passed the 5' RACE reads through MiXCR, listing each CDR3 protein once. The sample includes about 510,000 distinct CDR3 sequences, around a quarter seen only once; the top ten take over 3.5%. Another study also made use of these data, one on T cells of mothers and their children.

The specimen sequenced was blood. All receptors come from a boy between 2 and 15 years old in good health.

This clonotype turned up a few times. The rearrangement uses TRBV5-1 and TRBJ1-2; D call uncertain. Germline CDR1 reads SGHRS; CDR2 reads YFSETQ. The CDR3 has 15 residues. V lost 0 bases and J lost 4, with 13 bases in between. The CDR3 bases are TGCGCCAGCAGCTTGGCCATCGACCGAGGCTATGGCTACACCTTC. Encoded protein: CASSLAIDRGYGYTF.

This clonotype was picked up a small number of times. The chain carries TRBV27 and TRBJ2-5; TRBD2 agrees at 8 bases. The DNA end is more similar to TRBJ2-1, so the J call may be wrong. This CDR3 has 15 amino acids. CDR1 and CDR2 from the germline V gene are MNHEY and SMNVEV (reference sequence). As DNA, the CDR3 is TGTGCCAGCAGTCCCGCGGGGGGAAGTAGGAATGAGCAGTTCTTC. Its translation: CASSPAGGSRNEQFF.

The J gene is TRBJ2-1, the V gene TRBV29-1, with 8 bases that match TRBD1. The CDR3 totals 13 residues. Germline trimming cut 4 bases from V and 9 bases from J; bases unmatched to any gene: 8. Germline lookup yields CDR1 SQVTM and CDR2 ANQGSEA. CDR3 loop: CSVGQGPSSEQFF. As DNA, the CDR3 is TGCAGCGTTGGACAGGGGCCCTCAAGTGAGCAGTTCTTC.

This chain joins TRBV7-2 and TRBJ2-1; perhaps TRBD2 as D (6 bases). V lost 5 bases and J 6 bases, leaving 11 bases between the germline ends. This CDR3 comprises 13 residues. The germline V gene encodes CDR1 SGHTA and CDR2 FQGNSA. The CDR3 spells CASSPTSLNEQFF. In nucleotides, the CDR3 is TGTGCCAGCAGCCCCACTAGCCTCAATGAGCAGTTCTTC.

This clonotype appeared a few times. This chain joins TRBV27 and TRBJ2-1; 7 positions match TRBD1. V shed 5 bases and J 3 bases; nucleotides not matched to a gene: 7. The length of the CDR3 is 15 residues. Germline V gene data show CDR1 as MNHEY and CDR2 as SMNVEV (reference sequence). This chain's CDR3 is CASSPPGQHYNEQFF. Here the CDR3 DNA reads TGTGCCAGCAGTCCGCCGGGACAGCACTACAATGAGCAGTTCTTC.

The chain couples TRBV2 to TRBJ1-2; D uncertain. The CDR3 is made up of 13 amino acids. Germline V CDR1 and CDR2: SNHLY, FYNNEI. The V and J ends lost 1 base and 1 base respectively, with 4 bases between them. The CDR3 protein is CASSEGGNYGYTF. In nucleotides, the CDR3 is TGTGCCAGCAGTGAAGGGGGTAACTATGGCTACACCTTC.

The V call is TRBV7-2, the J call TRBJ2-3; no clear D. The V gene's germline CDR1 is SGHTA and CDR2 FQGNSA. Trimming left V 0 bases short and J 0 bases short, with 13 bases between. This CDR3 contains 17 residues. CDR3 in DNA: TGTGCCAGCAGCTTAGCGGCGAGAGTCGCTAGCACAGATACGCAGTATTTT. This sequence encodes CASSLAARVASTDTQYF. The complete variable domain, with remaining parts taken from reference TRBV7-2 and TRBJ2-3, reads GAGVSQSPSNKVTEKGKDVELRCDPISGHTALYWYRQSLGQGLEFLIYFQGNSAPDKSGLPSDRFSAERTGGSVSTLTIQRTQQEDSAVYLCASSLAARVASTDTQYFGPGTRLTVL.

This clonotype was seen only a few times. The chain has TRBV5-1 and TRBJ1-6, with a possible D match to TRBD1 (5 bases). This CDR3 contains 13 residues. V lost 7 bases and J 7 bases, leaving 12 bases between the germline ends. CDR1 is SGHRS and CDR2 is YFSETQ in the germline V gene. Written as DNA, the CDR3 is TGCGCCAGCGCTAGGTCAGGGAATTCACCCCTCCACTTT. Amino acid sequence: CASARSGNSPLHF.

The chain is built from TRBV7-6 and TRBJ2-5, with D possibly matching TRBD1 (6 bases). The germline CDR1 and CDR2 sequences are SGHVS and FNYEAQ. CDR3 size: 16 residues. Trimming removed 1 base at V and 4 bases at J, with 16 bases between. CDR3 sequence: CASSLGAGTTLETQYF. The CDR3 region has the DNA TGTGCCAGCAGCTTAGGTGCCGGGACAACTCTAGAGACCCAGTACTTC.

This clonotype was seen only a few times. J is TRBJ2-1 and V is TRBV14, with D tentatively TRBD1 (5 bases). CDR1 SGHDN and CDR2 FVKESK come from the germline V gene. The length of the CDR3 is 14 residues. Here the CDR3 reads CAGNPTDCHNEQFF. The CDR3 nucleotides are TGTGCGGGGAACCCGACAGACTGCCACAATGAGCAGTTCTTC. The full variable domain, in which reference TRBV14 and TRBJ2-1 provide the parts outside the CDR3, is EAGVTQFPSHSVIEKGQTVTLRCDPISGHDNLYWYRRVMGKEIKFLLHFVKESKQDESGMPNNRFLAERTGGTYSTLKVQPAELEDSGVYFCAGNPTDCHNEQFFGPGTRLTVL.

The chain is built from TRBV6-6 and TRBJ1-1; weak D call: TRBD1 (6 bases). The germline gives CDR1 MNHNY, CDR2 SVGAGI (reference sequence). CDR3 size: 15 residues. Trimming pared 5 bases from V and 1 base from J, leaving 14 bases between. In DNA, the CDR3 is TGTGCCAGCAGTGCCGAGGGGGGGAAGAACACTGAAGCTTTCTTT. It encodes CASSAEGGKNTEAFF.

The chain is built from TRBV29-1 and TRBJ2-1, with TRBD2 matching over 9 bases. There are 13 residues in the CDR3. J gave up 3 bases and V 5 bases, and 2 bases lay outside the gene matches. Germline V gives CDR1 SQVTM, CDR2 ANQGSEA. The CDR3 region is CSVRSGGYNEQFF. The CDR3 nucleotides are TGCAGCGTTCGTAGCGGGGGCTACAATGAGCAGTTCTTC.

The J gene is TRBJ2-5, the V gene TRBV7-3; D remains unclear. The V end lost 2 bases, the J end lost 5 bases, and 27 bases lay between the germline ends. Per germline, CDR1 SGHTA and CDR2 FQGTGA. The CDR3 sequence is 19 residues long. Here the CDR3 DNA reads TGTGCCAGCAGCTTAGAAGGGCGGTCCATAGACTCCTTTAGGGAGACCCAGTACTTC. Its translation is CASSLEGRSIDSFRETQYF.

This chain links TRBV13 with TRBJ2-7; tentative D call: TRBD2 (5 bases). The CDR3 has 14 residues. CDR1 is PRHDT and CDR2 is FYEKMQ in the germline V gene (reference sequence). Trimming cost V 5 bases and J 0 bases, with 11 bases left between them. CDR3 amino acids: CASSLGRDSYEQYF. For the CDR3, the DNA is TGTGCCAGCAGCCTTGGACGGGACTCCTACGAGCAGTACTTC.

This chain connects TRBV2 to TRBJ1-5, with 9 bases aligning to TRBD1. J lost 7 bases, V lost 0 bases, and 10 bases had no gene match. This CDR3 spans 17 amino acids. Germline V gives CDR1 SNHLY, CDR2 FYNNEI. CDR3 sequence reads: CASSEALGGQGSQPQHF. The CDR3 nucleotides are TGTGCCAGCAGTGAAGCGCTTGGGGGACAGGGCAGCCAGCCCCAGCATTTT.

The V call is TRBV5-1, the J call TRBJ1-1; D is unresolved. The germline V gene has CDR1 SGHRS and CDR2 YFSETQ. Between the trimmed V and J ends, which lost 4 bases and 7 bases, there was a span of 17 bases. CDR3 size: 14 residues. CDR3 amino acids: CASSRNSPVSEAFF. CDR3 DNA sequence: TGCGCCAGCAGCCGTAATTCACCTGTGAGTGAAGCTTTCTTT.

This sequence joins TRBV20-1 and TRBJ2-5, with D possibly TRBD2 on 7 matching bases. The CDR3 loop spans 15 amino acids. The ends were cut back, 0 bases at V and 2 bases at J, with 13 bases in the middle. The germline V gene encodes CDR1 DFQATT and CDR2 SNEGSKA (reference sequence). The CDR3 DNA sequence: TGCAGTGCTAGAGATGTCGGGGGGCCTCAAGAGACCCAGTACTTC. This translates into CSARDVGGPQETQYF.

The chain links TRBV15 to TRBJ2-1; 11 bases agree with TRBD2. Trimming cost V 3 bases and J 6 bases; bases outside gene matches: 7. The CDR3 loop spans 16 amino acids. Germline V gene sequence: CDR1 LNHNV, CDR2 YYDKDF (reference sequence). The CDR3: CATSRPGTSGINEQFF. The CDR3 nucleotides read TGTGCCACCAGCAGGCCCGGGACTAGCGGAATCAATGAGCAGTTCTTC. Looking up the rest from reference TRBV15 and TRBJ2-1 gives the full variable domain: DAMVIQNPRYQVTQFGKPVTLSCSQTLNHNVMYWYQQKSSQAPKLLFHYYDKDFNNEADTPDNFQSRRPNTSFCFLDIRSPGLGDTAMYLCATSRPGTSGINEQFFGPGTRLTVL.

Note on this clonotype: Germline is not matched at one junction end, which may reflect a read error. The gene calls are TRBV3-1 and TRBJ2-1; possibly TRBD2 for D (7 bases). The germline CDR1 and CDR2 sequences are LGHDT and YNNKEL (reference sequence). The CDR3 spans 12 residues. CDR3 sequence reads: CASSQGGGHPYF. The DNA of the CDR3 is TGTGCCAGCAGCCAAGGGGGGGGACACCCGTACTTC.

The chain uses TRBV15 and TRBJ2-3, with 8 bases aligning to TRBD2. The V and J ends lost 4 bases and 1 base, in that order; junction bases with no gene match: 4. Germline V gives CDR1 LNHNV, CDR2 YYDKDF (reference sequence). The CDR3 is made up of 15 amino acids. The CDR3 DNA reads TGTGCCACCAGCAAGGGGCGGGGGGGCACAGATACGCAGTATTTT. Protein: CATSKGRGGTDTQYF.

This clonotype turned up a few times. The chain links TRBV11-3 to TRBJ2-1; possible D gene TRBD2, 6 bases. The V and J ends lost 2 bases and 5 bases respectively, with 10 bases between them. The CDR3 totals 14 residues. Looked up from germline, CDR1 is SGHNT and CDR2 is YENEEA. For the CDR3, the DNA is TGTGCCAGCAGCTTATTCGGACTAAACAATGAGCAGTTCTTC. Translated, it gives CASSLFGLNNEQFF.

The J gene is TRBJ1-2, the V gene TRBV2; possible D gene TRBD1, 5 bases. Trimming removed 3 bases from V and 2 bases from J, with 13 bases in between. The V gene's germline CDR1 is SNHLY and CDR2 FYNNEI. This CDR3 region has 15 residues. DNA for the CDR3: TGTGCCAGCAGTGAGATTGGTCAGGGCAACTATGGCTACACCTTC. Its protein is CASSEIGQGNYGYTF.

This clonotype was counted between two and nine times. CDR3 protein: CASRNPGQAYEQYF. The CDR3, as DNA: TGTGCCAGCAGAAATCCGGGACAAGCCTACGAGCAGTACTTC. The chain employs TRBV27 and TRBJ2-5; D may be TRBD1 (6 bases). The tail of the sequence fits TRBJ2-7 better, so the J call may be wrong. The CDR3 has 14 amino acids. From germline, CDR1 is MNHEY and CDR2 SMNVEV (reference sequence).

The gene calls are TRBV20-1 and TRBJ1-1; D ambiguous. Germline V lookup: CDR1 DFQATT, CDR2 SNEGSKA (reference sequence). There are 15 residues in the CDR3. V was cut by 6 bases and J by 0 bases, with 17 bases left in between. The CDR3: CSALPPLKLNTEAFF. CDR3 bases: TGCAGTGCCCTGCCCCCCCTAAAGTTGAACACTGAAGCTTTCTTT.

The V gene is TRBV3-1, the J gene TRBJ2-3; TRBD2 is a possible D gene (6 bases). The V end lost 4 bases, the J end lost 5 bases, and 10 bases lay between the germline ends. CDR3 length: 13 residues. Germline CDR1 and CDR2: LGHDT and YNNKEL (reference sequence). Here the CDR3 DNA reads TGTGCCAGCAGCCCCGGACTATTAGATACGCAGTATTTT. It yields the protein CASSPGLLDTQYF.

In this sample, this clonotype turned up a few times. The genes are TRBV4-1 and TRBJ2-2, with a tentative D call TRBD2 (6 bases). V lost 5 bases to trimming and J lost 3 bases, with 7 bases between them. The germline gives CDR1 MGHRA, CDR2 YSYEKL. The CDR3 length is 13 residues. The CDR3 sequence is CASSSGDTGELFF. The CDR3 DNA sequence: TGCGCCAGCAGCTCGGGGGACACCGGGGAGCTGTTTTTT.